This T cell receptor (beta chain) comes out of a study of cytomegalovirus exposure and HLA in healthy donors. PCR primers comprised 60 Vbeta and 13 Jbeta primers. Generated by immunoSEQ multiplex PCR, the TCRdb table keeps only in-frame clones and is missing some. In all, the sample yields under 250,000 clones. Donors sampled were nominally healthy, though unrecorded immune exposures were likely. The sequencing sample was made of PBMCs. The clonotype originates from a girl under 10 years old in good health and CMV-seropositive.

The CDR3 sequence: CASRAGTGGNSPLHF. DNA for the CDR3: TGTGCCAGCAGGGCCGGGACAGGGGGAAATTCACCCCTCCACTTT. The chain uses TRBV2 and TRBJ1-6; 11 bases line up with TRBD1. Germline loops: CDR1 SNHLY, CDR2 FYNNEI. After removal of 6 bases from V and 7 bases from J, the junction contained 5 bases not matched to a gene. The CDR3 extends over 15 amino acids.